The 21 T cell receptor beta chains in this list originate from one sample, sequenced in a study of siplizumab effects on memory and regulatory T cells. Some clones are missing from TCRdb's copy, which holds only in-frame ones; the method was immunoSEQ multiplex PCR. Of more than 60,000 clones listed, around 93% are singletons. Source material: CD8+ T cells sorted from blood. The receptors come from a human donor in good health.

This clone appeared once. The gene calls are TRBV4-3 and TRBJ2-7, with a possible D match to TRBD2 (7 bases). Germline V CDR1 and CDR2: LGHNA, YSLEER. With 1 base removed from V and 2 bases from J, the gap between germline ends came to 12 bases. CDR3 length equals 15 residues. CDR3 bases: TGCGCCAGCAGCCAAGGAAGGGGGGGCCCCTACGAGCAGTACTTC. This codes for CASSQGRGGPYEQYF.

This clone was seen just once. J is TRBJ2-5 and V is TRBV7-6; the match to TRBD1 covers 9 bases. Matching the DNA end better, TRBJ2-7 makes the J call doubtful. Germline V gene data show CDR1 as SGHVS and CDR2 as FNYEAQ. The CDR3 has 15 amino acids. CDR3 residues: CASSLEDRGIHEQYF. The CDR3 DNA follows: TGTGCCAGCAGCTTAGAGGACAGGGGTATCCACGAGCAGTACTTC.

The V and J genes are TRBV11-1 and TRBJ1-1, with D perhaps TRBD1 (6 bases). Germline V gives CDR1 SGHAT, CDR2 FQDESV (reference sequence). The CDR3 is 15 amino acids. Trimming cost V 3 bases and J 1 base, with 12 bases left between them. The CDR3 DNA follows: TGTGCCAGCAGCTTCTCGGCCAGGGGGAACACTGAAGCTTTCTTT. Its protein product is CASSFSARGNTEAFF.

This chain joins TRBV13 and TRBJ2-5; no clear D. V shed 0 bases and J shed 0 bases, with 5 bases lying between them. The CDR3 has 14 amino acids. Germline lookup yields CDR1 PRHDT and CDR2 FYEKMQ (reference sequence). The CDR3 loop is CASSLGGNQETQYF. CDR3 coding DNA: TGTGCCAGCAGCTTAGGCGGTAACCAAGAGACCCAGTACTTC. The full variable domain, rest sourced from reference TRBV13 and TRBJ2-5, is AAGVIQSPRHLIKEKRETATLKCYPIPRHDTVYWYQQGPGQDPQFLISFYEKMQSDKGSIPDRFSAQQFSDYHSELNMSSLELGDSALYFCASSLGGNQETQYFGPGTRLLVL.

The CDR3, as DNA: TGTGCCAGTAGTATAGAGGCAGCCTCTGGAAACACCATATATTTT. Translated, it gives CASSIEAASGNTIYF. The rearrangement uses TRBV19 and TRBJ1-3; D unclear. Germline V CDR1 and CDR2: LNHDA, SQIVND (reference sequence). CDR3 size: 15 residues. Between the trimmed V and J ends, which lost 0 bases and 0 bases, there was a span of 6 bases. Filled out from reference TRBV19 and TRBJ1-3, the complete variable domain reads DGGITQSPKYLFRKEGQNVTLSCEQNLNHDAMYWYRQDPGQGLRLIYYSQIVNDFQKGDIAEGYSVSREKKESFPLTVTSAQKNPTAFYLCASSIEAASGNTIYFGEGSWLTVV.

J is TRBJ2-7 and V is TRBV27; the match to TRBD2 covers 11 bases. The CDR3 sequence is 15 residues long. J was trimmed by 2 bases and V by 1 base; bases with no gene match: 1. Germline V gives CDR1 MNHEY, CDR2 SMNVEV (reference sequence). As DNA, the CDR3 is TGTGCCAGCAGTTTATTAGCGGGGGGGACCTACGAGCAGTACTTC. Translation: CASSLLAGGTYEQYF.

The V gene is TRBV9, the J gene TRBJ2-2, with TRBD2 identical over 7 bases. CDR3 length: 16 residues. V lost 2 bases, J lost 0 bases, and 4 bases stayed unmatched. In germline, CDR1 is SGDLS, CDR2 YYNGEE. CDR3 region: CASSVIGLANTGELFF. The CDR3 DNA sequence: TGTGCCAGCAGCGTCATAGGACTAGCGAACACCGGGGAGCTGTTTTTT.

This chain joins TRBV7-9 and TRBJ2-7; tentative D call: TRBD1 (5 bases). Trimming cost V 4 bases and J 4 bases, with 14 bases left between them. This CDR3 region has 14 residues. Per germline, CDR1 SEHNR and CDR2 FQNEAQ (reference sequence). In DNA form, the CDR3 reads TGTGCCAGCAGCTCGTCAGGGTTACGGTACGAGCAGTACTTC. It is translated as CASSSSGLRYEQYF.

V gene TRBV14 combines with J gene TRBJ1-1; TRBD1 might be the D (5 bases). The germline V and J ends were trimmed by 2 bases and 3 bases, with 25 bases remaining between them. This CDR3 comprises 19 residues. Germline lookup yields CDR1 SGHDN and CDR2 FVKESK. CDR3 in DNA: TGTGCCAGCAGCCAAAAATTTGGGGGAGGACGGAAGTCTTACACTGAAGCTTTCTTT. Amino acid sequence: CASSQKFGGGRKSYTEAFF.

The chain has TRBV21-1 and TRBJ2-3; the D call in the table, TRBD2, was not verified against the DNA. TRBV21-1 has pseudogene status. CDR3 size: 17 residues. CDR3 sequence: CASSAQGGSPSTDTQYF. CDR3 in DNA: TGTGCCAGCAGCGCCCAAGGAGGCAGCCCTAGCACAGATACGCAGTATTTT.

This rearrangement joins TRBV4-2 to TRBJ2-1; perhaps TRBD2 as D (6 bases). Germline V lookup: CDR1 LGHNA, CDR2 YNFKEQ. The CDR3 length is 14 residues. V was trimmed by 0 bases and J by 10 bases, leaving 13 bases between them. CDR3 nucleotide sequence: TGTGCCAGCAGCCAAGATTCTACCGGGGGAGAGCAGTTCTTC. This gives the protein CASSQDSTGGEQFF.

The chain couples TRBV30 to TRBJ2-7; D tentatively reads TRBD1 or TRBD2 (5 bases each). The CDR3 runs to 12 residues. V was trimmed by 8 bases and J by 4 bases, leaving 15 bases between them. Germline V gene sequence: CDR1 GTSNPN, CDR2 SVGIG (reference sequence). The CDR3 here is CALDSGGYEQYF. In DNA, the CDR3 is TGTGCCCTCGACAGCGGCGGTTACGAGCAGTACTTC. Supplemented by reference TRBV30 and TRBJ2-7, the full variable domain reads SQTIHQWPATLVQPVGSPLSLECTVEGTSNPNLYWYRQAAGRGLQLLFYSVGIGQISSEVPQNLSASRPQDRQFILSSKKLLLSDSGFYLCALDSGGYEQYFGPGTRLTVT.

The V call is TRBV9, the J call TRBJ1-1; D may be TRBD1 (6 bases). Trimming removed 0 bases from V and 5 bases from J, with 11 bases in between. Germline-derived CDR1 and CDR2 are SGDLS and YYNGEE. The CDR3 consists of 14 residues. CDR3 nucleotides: TGTGCCAGCAGCGTAGGGGGGGCTGGAACTGAAGCTTTCTTT. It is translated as CASSVGGAGTEAFF.

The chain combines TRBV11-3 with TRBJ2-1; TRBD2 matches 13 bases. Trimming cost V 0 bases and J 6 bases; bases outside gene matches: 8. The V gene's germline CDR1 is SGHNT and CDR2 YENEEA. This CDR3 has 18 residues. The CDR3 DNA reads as TGTGCCAGCAGCTTAGAAGCTTGGGGACTAGCGGGGTTCAATGAGCAGTTCTTC. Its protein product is CASSLEAWGLAGFNEQFF.

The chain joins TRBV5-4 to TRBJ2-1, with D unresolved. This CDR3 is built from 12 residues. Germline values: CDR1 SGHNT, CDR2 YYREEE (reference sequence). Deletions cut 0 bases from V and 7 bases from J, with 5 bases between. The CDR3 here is CASSLAPNEQFF. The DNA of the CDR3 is TGTGCCAGCAGCTTGGCACCGAATGAGCAGTTCTTC.

The CDR3 is CASSLSGGADTQYF. The CDR3 DNA sequence: TGTGCCAGCAGCTTAAGCGGGGGGGCAGATACGCAGTATTTT. The chain carries TRBV7-6 and TRBJ2-3, with 10 bases fitting TRBD2. J gave up 4 bases and V 2 bases, and 0 bases lay outside the gene matches. The CDR3 sequence is 14 residues long. The germline V gene has CDR1 SGHVS and CDR2 FNYEAQ.

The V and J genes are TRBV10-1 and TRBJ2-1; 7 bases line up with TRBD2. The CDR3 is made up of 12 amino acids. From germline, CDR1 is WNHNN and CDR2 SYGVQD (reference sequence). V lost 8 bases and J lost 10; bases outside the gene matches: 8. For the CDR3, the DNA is TGCGCCAGCCGCGACATCGGGGGGGAGCAGTTCTTC. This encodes CASRDIGGEQFF.

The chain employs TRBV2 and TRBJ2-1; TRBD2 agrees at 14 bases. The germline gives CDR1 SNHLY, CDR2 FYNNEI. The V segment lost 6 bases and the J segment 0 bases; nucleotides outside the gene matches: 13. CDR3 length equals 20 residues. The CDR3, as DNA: TGTGCCAGCAGAGAGACCAGACTAGCGGGGGGGCCGGTCTCCTACAATGAGCAGTTCTTC. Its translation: CASRETRLAGGPVSYNEQFF.

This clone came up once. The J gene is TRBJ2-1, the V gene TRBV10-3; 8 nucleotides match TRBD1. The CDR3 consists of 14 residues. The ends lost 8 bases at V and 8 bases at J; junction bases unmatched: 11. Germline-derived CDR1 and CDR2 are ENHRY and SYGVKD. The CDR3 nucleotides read TGTGCCATCGCAGTGGGGACAGGCTGGGATGAGCAGTTCTTC. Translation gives CAIAVGTGWDEQFF.

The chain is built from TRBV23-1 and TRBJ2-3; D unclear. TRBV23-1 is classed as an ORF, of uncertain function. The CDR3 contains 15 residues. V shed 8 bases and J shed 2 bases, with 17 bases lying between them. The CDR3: CASRPGKYNTDTQYF. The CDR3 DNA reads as TGCGCCAGCCGCCCAGGAAAATACAACACAGATACGCAGTATTTT.

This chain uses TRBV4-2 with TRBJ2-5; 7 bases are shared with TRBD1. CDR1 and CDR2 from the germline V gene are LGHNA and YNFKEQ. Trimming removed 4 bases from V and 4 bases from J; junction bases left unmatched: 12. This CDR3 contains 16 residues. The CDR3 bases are TGTGCCAGCAGCCCTCAAGGGGGCCTTTCGGGAGAGACCCAGTACTTC. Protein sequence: CASSPQGGLSGETQYF.